The entry that follows covers one T cell receptor (beta chain) sequence. Its antigen is unknown. This record comes from a study of cytomegalovirus exposure and HLA in healthy donors. The CDR3 is 14 residues long. Germline V lookup: CDR1 MNHNS, CDR2 SASEGT. The ends lost 6 bases at V and 7 bases at J; junction bases unmatched: 9. Study-wide findings and caveats: CMV antigen specificity was confirmed in vitro for a few CMV-associated chains.

The PCR ran on 60 Vbeta and 13 Jbeta primers. Method: immunoSEQ multiplex PCR; TCRdb's copy keeps in-frame clones and lacks some. The sample has some 190,000 clones; about four fifths are singletons. Sequencing was done on a sample of PBMCs. This sequence was found in a male donor in good health and CMV-seronegative. This chain links TRBV6-1 with TRBJ1-5; 7 bases align to TRBD1. The CDR3 reads CASRPTGTEQPQHF. As DNA, the CDR3 is TGTGCCAGCAGGCCGACAGGGACGGAGCAGCCCCAGCATTTT.